Listed below are T cell receptor beta chains from one sample, sequenced in a study of spatial heterogeneity in lung cancer. MiXCR was run by TCRdb on the 5' RACE reads, yielding one entry per CDR3 protein. The table shows about 5,200 distinct CDR3 sequences, with over 3.5% occurring only once. Sequencing was performed on lung tumor tissue, taken at surgery. The receptors stem from a female donor with early-stage non-small cell lung cancer. CDR3s include the opening cysteine and the closing phenylalanine or tryptophan. A D gene is named only where the DNA matches it firmly. Where a row states a size, it is once, few, many or the class of an expanded clone; other rows omit it.

many	TRBJ2-4	-	TRBV19	TGTGCCAGTAGTATCTGGGACTCCCTGGGGAGGAACATTCAGTACTTC	CASSIWDSLGRNIQYF
many	TRBJ2-1	TRBD2	TRBV3-1	TGTGCCAGCAGCCAAAGGGAGCTAGCGGCCAATGAGCAGTTCTTC	CASSQRELAANEQFF
many	TRBJ2-7	TRBD2	TRBV5-1	TGCGCCAGCAGCTTGAATATGGGAGGGATTTACGAGCAGTACTTC	CASSLNMGGIYEQYF
medium-sized	TRBJ1-2	-	TRBV29-1	TGCAGCGTTGAACAGGGCCTTAACTATGGCTACACCTTC	CSVEQGLNYGYTF
medium-sized	TRBJ2-7	-	TRBV5-1	TGCGCCAGCAGCTTGCAGTTTCCCGACGAGCAGTACTTC	CASSLQFPDEQYF
medium-sized	TRBJ2-2	TRBD2	TRBV20-1	TGCAGTGCTAGAAGGACTAGCGTCAAGAACACCGGGGAGCTGTTTTTT	CSARRTSVKNTGELFF
medium-sized	TRBJ2-1	TRBD2	TRBV28	TGTGCCAGCAGTTCTCGGGGACTAGGGGGCAATGAGCAGTTCTTC	CASSSRGLGGNEQFF
medium-sized	TRBJ2-2	-	TRBV12-3/TRBV12-4	TGTGCCAGCAGTTTGTTAATCGGGGAGCTGTTTTTT	CASSLLIGELFF
few	TRBJ2-7	TRBD2	TRBV4-1	TGCGCCAGCAGCCAAGAACCTCCGACTAGCGGACCCTACGAGCAGTACTTC	CASSQEPPTSGPYEQYF
medium-sized	TRBJ2-3	TRBD2	TRBV6-6	TGTGCCAGCAGCGGACTAGCGGGAGGGAGGACAGATACGCAGTATTTT	CASSGLAGGRTDTQYF
medium-sized	TRBJ2-7	-	TRBV7-3	TGTGCCAGCAGCTCGCGCAGGGAGTACGAGCAGTACTTC	CASSSRREYEQYF
many	TRBJ2-1	TRBD2	TRBV12-3/TRBV12-4	TGTGCCAGCAAGTTTGCGGGAGGGTTTGGGAATGAGCAGTTCTTC	CASKFAGGFGNEQFF
medium-sized	TRBJ2-7	-	TRBV10-3	TGTGCCATCAGTGAGAGGGGGACGCAGTACGAGCAGTACTTC	CAISERGTQYEQYF
medium-sized	TRBJ1-1	TRBD1	TRBV7-9	TGTGCCAGCAGCCCCCGGGACAGCTCGAACACTGAAGCTTTCTTT	CASSPRDSSNTEAFF
medium-sized	TRBJ2-3	-	TRBV6-1	TGTGCCAGCAGTGTCGAGGACCACACAGATACGCAGTATTTT	CASSVEDHTDTQYF
many	TRBJ2-5	TRBD1	TRBV9	TGTGCCAGCAGTCCGGGACAGGGCCCTCAAGAGACCCAGTACTTC	CASSPGQGPQETQYF
medium-sized	TRBJ1-2	-	TRBV28	TGTGCCAGCAGTTTCCCCCCGGGGGCGGAGGGCTATGGCTACACCTTC	CASSFPPGAEGYGYTF
many	TRBJ2-7	TRBD2	TRBV3-1	TGTGCCAGCAGCCAAGGACTAGCCGCCGACTACGAGCAGTACTTC	CASSQGLAADYEQYF
-	TRBJ1-4	-	TRBV19	TGTGCCAGTAGTAGCGGAGAACTGTTTTTT	CASSSGELFF
few	TRBJ2-1	-	TRBV12-3/TRBV12-4	TGTGCCAGCAGCAAGGAGGACCAACCTACAAATGAGCAGTTCTTC	CASSKEDQPTNEQFF
few	TRBJ1-1	-	TRBV10-3	TGTGCCATCAGTGAGTTCGGGGGAAACACTGAAGCTTTCTTT	CAISEFGGNTEAFF
many	TRBJ1-1	-	TRBV6-6	TGTGCCAGCAGAACCCCGGCGGCAGGGGCCCTGAACACTGAAGCTTTCTTT	CASRTPAAGALNTEAFF
many	TRBJ2-7	TRBD1	TRBV27	TGTGCCAGCAGTTTCGGGGACAGTTCCTACGAGCAGTACTTC	CASSFGDSSYEQYF
many	TRBJ2-7	-	TRBV5-1	TGCGCCAGCAGCTCGACAATACCCGAGGGGGAGCAGTACTTC	CASSSTIPEGEQYF
medium-sized	TRBJ2-3	TRBD2	TRBV20-1	TGCAGTGCTTCTTTAGCGGGAGGGCTTTGGGGTACGCAGTATTTT	CSASLAGGLWGTQYF
many	TRBJ2-1	-	TRBV20-1	TGCAGTGCTGATCCGCAAAACTCTTACAATGAGCAGTTCTTC	CSADPQNSYNEQFF
medium-sized	TRBJ2-1	-	TRBV6-5	TGTGCCAGCAGTTACGTGGGAGCTGAGCAGTTCTTC	CASSYVGAEQFF
many	TRBJ1-5	TRBD1	TRBV3-1	TGTGCCAGCAGCCAATTCGGGACAGCTCAGCCCCAGCATTTT	CASSQFGTAQPQHF
medium-sized	TRBJ2-7	TRBD1	TRBV7-2	TGTGCCAGCAGCCCCGCCCTGGGACAGGGAGGAGGAGAGCAGTACTTC	CASSPALGQGGGEQYF
-	TRBJ1-2	-	TRBV6-1	TGTGCCAGCACTCCAAGACAGGAGAGAGGCTACCACTTC	CASTPRQERGYHF
medium-sized	TRBJ1-1	TRBD1	TRBV4-1	TGCGCCAGCAGCGCGGGACAGGGGAACACTGAAGCTTTCTTT	CASSAGQGNTEAFF
many	TRBJ2-3	-	TRBV20-1	TGCAGTGCTAGAGATCCCGTCACAGATACGCAGTATTTT	CSARDPVTDTQYF
many	TRBJ1-5	-	TRBV2	TGTGCCAGCAGTGAGCCCCCGTACACTTCCCAGGCTTACAATCAGCCCCAGCATTTT	CASSEPPYTSQAYNQPQHF
many	TRBJ1-1	-	TRBV3-1	TGTGCCAGCAGCCAAGAGAGACAAGGGGTTCTATTGTCCCCTGAAGCTTTCTTT	CASSQERQGVLLSPEAFF
medium-sized	TRBJ1-4	TRBD1	TRBV25-1	TGTGCCAGCAGTGAACGACAGGGGGCAACTAATGAAAAACTGTTTTTT	CASSERQGATNEKLFF
many	TRBJ1-6	-	TRBV7-6	TGTGCCAGCAGCCCTAGCGCCAATTCACCCCTCCACTTT	CASSPSANSPLHF
many	TRBJ2-1	TRBD2	TRBV2	TGTGCCAGCAGGGCGTCTAGCGGGGGCCGCAATGAGCAGTTCTTC	CASRASSGGRNEQFF
medium-sized	TRBJ2-7	-	TRBV12-3/TRBV12-4	TGTGCCAGCAGTTTAGGGGTAGGCGAGCAGTACTTC	CASSLGVGEQYF
medium-sized	TRBJ2-5	-	TRBV4-1	TGCGCCAGCAGCCCCCGAGGGGAGGGGGGAGAGACCCAGTACTTC	CASSPRGEGGETQYF
many	TRBJ2-3	TRBD2	TRBV7-7	TGTGCTAGCAGCCGACTTAGCGGGGGCACAGATACGCAGTATTTT	CASSRLSGGTDTQYF
many	TRBJ2-1	TRBD2	TRBV29-1	TGCAGCGTTGTACGGGAGGAGAGCTACAATGAGCAGTTCTTC	CSVVREESYNEQFF
-	TRBJ2-7	-	TRBV29-1	TGCAGCGTTAAATCTGTCGGGGCCTCGAGCTCCTACGAGCAGTACTTC	CSVKSVGASSSYEQYF
medium-sized	TRBJ1-4	-	TRBV19	TGTGCCCCCATGTGGCGGTCTTTTAATGAAAAACTGTTTTTT	CAPMWRSFNEKLFF
medium-sized	TRBJ1-1	-	TRBV28	TGTGCCAGCAGTTTAGGAGGGGAAGCTTTCTTT	CASSLGGEAFF
many	TRBJ2-5	TRBD2	TRBV9	TGTGCCAGCAGTGCGTTAGCGGGCCTGGAGACCCAGTACTTC	CASSALAGLETQYF